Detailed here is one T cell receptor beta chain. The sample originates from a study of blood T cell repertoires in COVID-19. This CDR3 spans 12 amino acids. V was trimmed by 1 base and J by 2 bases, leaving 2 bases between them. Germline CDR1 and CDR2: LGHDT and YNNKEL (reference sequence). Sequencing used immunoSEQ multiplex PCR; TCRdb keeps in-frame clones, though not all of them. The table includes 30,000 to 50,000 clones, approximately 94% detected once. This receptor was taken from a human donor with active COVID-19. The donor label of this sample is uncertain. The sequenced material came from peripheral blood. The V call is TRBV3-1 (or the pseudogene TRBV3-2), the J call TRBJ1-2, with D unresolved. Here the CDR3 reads CASSQANYGYTF. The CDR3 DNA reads TGTGCCAGCAGCCAAGCGAACTATGGCTACACCTTC.